The rows below give T cell receptor beta chains drawn from one sample of a study of yellow fever vaccine responses in identical twins. One entry per CDR3 protein, called by TCRdb with MiXCR from the RT-PCR reads. The sample yields about 16,000 distinct CDR3 sequences, roughly 80% seen once. Sample: T cells from blood (PBMCs), unsorted or a sorted subset (not recorded which), taken before or after yellow fever vaccination (not recorded which). Receptors were obtained from a woman aged 18-30 years who received the yellow fever vaccine. The CDR3 runs from the conserved cysteine through the conserved F or W. Fields, in order: clone size, D gene, J gene, V gene, CDR3 protein, CDR3 DNA. D genes are given only for firm matches. Rows may omit the clone size; those that give it use once, few, many or a size class.

size: NA; D: TRBD1; J: TRBJ1-2; V: TRBV20-1; CDR3: CSATAGTVYGYTF; DNA: TGCAGTGCGACAGCCGGGACAGTCTATGGCTACACCTTC
size: NA; D: NA; J: TRBJ2-5; V: TRBV7-9; CDR3: CASSSGTQETQYF; DNA: TGTGCCAGCAGTTCCGGGACGCAAGAGACCCAGTACTTC
size: NA; D: TRBD2; J: TRBJ2-1; V: TRBV12-3/TRBV12-4; CDR3: CATGGLAYNEQFF; DNA: TGTGCCACCGGGGGACTAGCCTACAATGAGCAGTTCTTC
size: NA; D: NA; J: TRBJ2-1; V: TRBV20-1; CDR3: CSARDSTSPNEQFF; DNA: TGCAGTGCTAGAGATTCCACTAGTCCCAATGAGCAGTTCTTC
size: NA; D: TRBD2; J: TRBJ2-1; V: TRBV11-3; CDR3: CASSWRLAGAIYNEQFF; DNA: TGTGCCAGCAGCTGGAGACTAGCGGGGGCCATCTACAATGAGCAGTTCTTC
size: few; D: NA; J: TRBJ1-1; V: TRBV29-1; CDR3: CSASYREGTEAFF; DNA: TGCAGCGCCTCTTACAGGGAGGGCACTGAAGCTTTCTTT
size: once; D: TRBD1; J: TRBJ2-6; V: TRBV29-1; CDR3: CSVVGQGPSGANVLTF; DNA: TGCAGCGTTGTGGGACAGGGACCCTCTGGGGCCAACGTCCTGACTTTC
size: NA; D: TRBD1; J: TRBJ2-1; V: TRBV5-5; CDR3: CASSLVGQGGNEQFF; DNA: TGTGCCAGCAGCTTGGTTGGACAGGGGGGCAATGAGCAGTTCTTC
size: NA; D: TRBD1; J: TRBJ1-5; V: TRBV18; CDR3: CASSPQGDQPQHF; DNA: TGTGCCAGCTCACCTCAGGGGGATCAGCCCCAGCATTTT
size: NA; D: NA; J: TRBJ2-5; V: TRBV12-3/TRBV12-4; CDR3: CASSLRETQYF; DNA: TGTGCCAGCAGTTTAAGGGAGACCCAGTACTTC
size: NA; D: TRBD2; J: TRBJ2-7; V: TRBV20-1; CDR3: CSARLAAGIYEQYF; DNA: TGCAGTGCTAGGCTAGCAGCGGGAATCTACGAGCAGTACTTC
size: NA; D: NA; J: TRBJ2-1; V: TRBV5-1; CDR3: CASSLGQDNEQFF; DNA: TGCGCCAGCAGCTTGGGACAGGACAATGAGCAGTTCTTC
size: NA; D: TRBD1; J: TRBJ1-6; V: TRBV7-2; CDR3: CASRSRTGSYSPLHF; DNA: TGTGCCAGCAGATCACGGACAGGATCCTATTCACCCCTCCACTTT
size: NA; D: TRBD2; J: TRBJ2-7; V: TRBV29-1; CDR3: CSVGGRDSYEQYF; DNA: TGCAGCGTTGGGGGGAGGGACTCCTACGAGCAGTACTTC
size: few; D: NA; J: TRBJ2-5; V: TRBV29-1; CDR3: CSVERNRAQETQYF; DNA: TGCAGCGTTGAGCGAAACAGGGCACAAGAGACCCAGTACTTC
size: NA; D: NA; J: TRBJ2-1; V: TRBV18; CDR3: CATSLPPGVLGNEQFF; DNA: TGTGCCACCTCCCTCCCGCCGGGGGTTTTGGGCAATGAGCAGTTCTTC
size: NA; D: TRBD1; J: TRBJ1-2; V: TRBV18; CDR3: CASSPRDRGAGGYTF; DNA: TGTGCCAGCTCACCTAGGGACAGGGGAGCAGGTGGCTACACCTTC
size: NA; D: NA; J: TRBJ1-2; V: TRBV11-1; CDR3: CASSPDEDYGYTF; DNA: TGTGCCAGCAGCCCCGACGAAGACTATGGCTACACCTTC
size: few; D: NA; J: TRBJ2-3; V: TRBV7-9; CDR3: CASSLRGSTDTQYF; DNA: TGTGCCAGCAGCCTCCGGGGGTCCACAGATACGCAGTATTTT
size: NA; D: NA; J: TRBJ1-6; V: TRBV3-1; CDR3: CASSLGRGTNSPLHF; DNA: TGTGCCAGCAGCCTCGGCCGGGGTACTAATTCACCCCTCCACTTT
size: NA; D: TRBD2; J: TRBJ2-7; V: TRBV29-1; CDR3: CSVDQRDGYEQYF; DNA: TGCAGCGTCGACCAGCGGGATGGTTACGAGCAGTACTTC
size: once; D: NA; J: TRBJ1-3; V: TRBV7-2; CDR3: CASSRIRGNTIYF; DNA: TGTGCCAGCAGCCGAATCAGGGGCAACACCATATATTTT
size: NA; D: NA; J: TRBJ2-1; V: TRBV6-8; CDR3: CASSYSRVSTNEQFF; DNA: TGTGCCAGCAGTTACTCGAGGGTCTCCACCAATGAGCAGTTCTTC
size: once; D: TRBD2; J: TRBJ2-7; V: TRBV4-1; CDR3: CASSQGLAGSDEQYF; DNA: TGCGCCAGCAGCCAAGGACTAGCGGGTAGCGACGAGCAGTACTTC
size: NA; D: TRBD2; J: TRBJ2-3; V: TRBV7-3; CDR3: CASSTSGSTDTQYF; DNA: TGTGCCAGCTCGACTAGCGGCAGCACAGATACGCAGTATTTT
size: once; D: NA; J: TRBJ2-7; V: TRBV25-1; CDR3: CASSERTYEQYF; DNA: TGTGCCAGCAGTGAGCGAACCTACGAGCAGTACTTC
size: NA; D: TRBD2; J: TRBJ2-3; V: TRBV10-1; CDR3: CASSAASGGSESSTDTQYF; DNA: TGCGCCAGCAGTGCGGCTAGCGGGGGGTCTGAATCTAGCACAGATACGCAGTATTTT
size: NA; D: NA; J: TRBJ2-4; V: TRBV18; CDR3: CASSPPRVYIQYF; DNA: TGTGCCAGCTCACCACCAAGGGTTTACATTCAGTACTTC
size: few; D: NA; J: TRBJ2-3; V: TRBV11-3; CDR3: CASSLEPMSTDTQYF; DNA: TGTGCCAGCAGCTTGGAACCTATGAGCACAGATACGCAGTATTTT
size: NA; D: TRBD2; J: TRBJ2-1; V: TRBV13; CDR3: CASGPGREDNEQFF; DNA: TGTGCCAGTGGGCCGGGACGGGAGGACAATGAGCAGTTCTTC
size: NA; D: NA; J: TRBJ2-6; V: TRBV29-1; CDR3: CTYGVAETSGANVLTF; DNA: TGCACCTACGGGGTAGCGGAGACCTCTGGGGCCAACGTCCTGACTTTC
size: NA; D: NA; J: TRBJ1-2; V: TRBV25-1; CDR3: CASSDSSRGANYGYTF; DNA: TGTGCCAGCAGTGATTCCTCGAGGGGAGCTAACTATGGCTACACCTTC
size: NA; D: NA; J: TRBJ2-1; V: TRBV5-1; CDR3: CASSLERAANNEQFF; DNA: TGCGCCAGCAGCTTGGAAAGGGCAGCGAACAATGAGCAGTTCTTC
size: NA; D: TRBD1; J: TRBJ2-3; V: TRBV12-3/TRBV12-4; CDR3: CASSPGTGPNTDTQYF; DNA: TGTGCCAGCAGTCCTGGGACAGGCCCAAACACAGATACGCAGTATTTT
size: NA; D: TRBD1; J: TRBJ2-2; V: TRBV29-1; CDR3: CSAGQGSRTGELFF; DNA: TGCAGCGCCGGACAGGGGTCTAGGACCGGGGAGCTGTTTTTT
size: NA; D: TRBD2; J: TRBJ2-1; V: TRBV30; CDR3: CAWSVLAGGAYEQFF; DNA: TGTGCCTGGAGTGTACTAGCGGGGGGGGCGTATGAGCAGTTCTTC
size: NA; D: TRBD1; J: TRBJ1-2; V: TRBV5-5; CDR3: CASSLVDRGSYGYTF; DNA: TGTGCCAGCAGCTTGGTCGACAGGGGAAGCTATGGCTACACCTTC
size: once; D: NA; J: TRBJ2-5; V: TRBV2; CDR3: CASSEAAGGGQETQYF; DNA: TGTGCCAGCAGTGAAGCCGCTGGTGGGGGCCAAGAGACCCAGTACTTC
size: NA; D: NA; J: TRBJ2-3; V: TRBV11-3; CDR3: CASSLAHGDTQYF; DNA: TGTGCCAGCAGCTTAGCCCACGGAGATACGCAGTATTTT
size: NA; D: TRBD1; J: TRBJ2-3; V: TRBV11-2; CDR3: CASSVRTGGRDTQYF; DNA: TGTGCCAGCAGCGTTAGGACAGGGGGACGGGATACGCAGTATTTT
size: NA; D: NA; J: TRBJ2-2; V: TRBV29-1; CDR3: CSVKTNRNTGELFF; DNA: TGCAGCGTTAAGACAAACAGGAACACCGGGGAGCTGTTTTTT
size: NA; D: NA; J: TRBJ2-1; V: TRBV27; CDR3: CASSFGPLSYNEQFF; DNA: TGTGCCAGCAGTTTTGGACCGCTCTCCTACAATGAGCAGTTCTTC
size: NA; D: TRBD2; J: TRBJ2-1; V: TRBV7-9; CDR3: CASSLIAGDHNEQFF; DNA: TGTGCCAGCAGTTTAATAGCGGGGGACCACAATGAGCAGTTCTTC
size: NA; D: NA; J: TRBJ2-5; V: TRBV20-1; CDR3: CSALTGSEETQYF; DNA: TGCAGTGCGCTAACAGGGTCTGAAGAGACCCAGTACTTC
size: NA; D: NA; J: TRBJ1-5; V: TRBV28; CDR3: CATQGMGPQHF; DNA: TGTGCCACCCAGGGTATGGGCCCCCAGCATTTT
size: NA; D: NA; J: TRBJ2-1; V: TRBV16; CDR3: CASSQSIEQFF; DNA: TGTGCCAGCAGCCAATCAATTGAGCAGTTCTTC
size: NA; D: NA; J: TRBJ2-5; V: TRBV7-9; CDR3: CASSLRRSGVEETQYF; DNA: TGTGCCAGCAGCTTGAGGAGATCAGGAGTTGAAGAGACCCAGTACTTC